These 32 T cell receptor beta chains were all obtained from the same sample, sequenced in a study of T-cell reconstitution after alpha-beta-depleted transplantation in children. For TCRbeta, the library was prepared with unique molecular identifiers. TCRdb redid the calling of the PCR reads with MiXCR, one entry per CDR3 protein. The data contain some 390,000 distinct CDR3 sequences, around 21% of them singletons. This sample comprised PBMCs from the stem cell graft donor, obtained from the stem cell graft. These receptor sequences come from a human donor who donated a stem cell graft to a child with acute myeloid leukemia.

This clonotype showed up just a few times. This sequence joins TRBV29-1 and TRBJ2-1; 9 bases line up with TRBD2. Per the germline V gene, CDR1 is SQVTM and CDR2 is ANQGSEA. Trimming at V came to 6 bases and at J to 10 bases, leaving 13 bases not matched to a gene. The CDR3 covers 14 residues. The CDR3 region has the DNA TGCAGCGTCCTCACTCCGCGGGAGGGTCGAGAGCAGTTCTTC. Amino acid sequence: CSVLTPREGREQFF.

This clonotype came up many times. CDR3 nucleotide sequence: TGTGCCAGCAGCATAGGCAGATCCAACGAGCAGTACTTC. Its protein is CASSIGRSNEQYF. This rearrangement joins TRBV7-8 to TRBJ2-7; D remains ambiguous. Germline V gene data show CDR1 as SGHVS and CDR2 as FQNEAQ. V gave up 5 bases and J gave up 5 bases, with 13 bases separating them. The CDR3 is made up of 13 amino acids.

The rearrangement joins TRBV20-1 to TRBJ2-1; 11 bases align to TRBD2. Germline CDR1 and CDR2: DFQATT and SNEGSKA (reference sequence). This CDR3 comprises 14 residues. Trimming took 4 bases from V and 4 from J; bases not matched to a gene: 3. Here the CDR3 reads CSAKTSGAYNEQFF. CDR3 DNA sequence: TGCAGTGCTAAGACTAGCGGGGCTTACAATGAGCAGTTCTTC.

The chain has TRBV7-9 and TRBJ2-7, with D possibly TRBD1 on 5 matching bases. CDR1 is SEHNR and CDR2 is FQNEAQ in the germline V gene (reference sequence). V lost 1 base, J lost 2 bases, and 12 bases lay in between. The CDR3 consists of 15 residues. CDR3 sequence: CASSLGTRPPYEQYF. CDR3 coding DNA: TGTGCCAGCAGCTTAGGGACACGGCCCCCCTACGAGCAGTACTTC.

V usage is TRBV2 and J usage is TRBJ2-1, with D perhaps matching TRBD1 or TRBD2 (5 bases each). Trimming cost V 1 base and J 2 bases, with 12 bases left between them. The length of the CDR3 is 16 residues. CDR1 and CDR2 (germline): SNHLY, FYNNEI. The CDR3 is CASSEEGRVAYNEQFF. In DNA, the CDR3 is TGTGCCAGCAGTGAAGAGGGGCGGGTAGCCTACAATGAGCAGTTCTTC. Based on the CDR3 plus reference TRBV2 and TRBJ2-1, the full variable domain is EPEVTQTPSHQVTQMGQEVILRCVPISNHLYFYWYRQILGQKVEFLVSFYNNEISEKSEIFDDQFSVERPDGSNFTLKIRSTKLEDSAMYFCASSEEGRVAYNEQFFGPGTRLTVL.

This clonotype was observed at least ten times. The V gene is TRBV29-1, the J gene TRBJ2-6; D not resolved. Trimming took off 0 bases at V and 5 bases at J, with 5 bases between the two ends. The CDR3 totals 13 residues. Germline-derived CDR1 and CDR2 are SQVTM and ANQGSEA. The CDR3 region has the DNA TGCAGCGTTGAAGACAGATGGGCCAACGTCCTGACTTTC. It codes for CSVEDRWANVLTF.

Regarding this clonotype: A read error may explain this, as a much larger clone is one base away. V gene TRBV11-3 combines with J gene TRBJ1-3, with D possibly matching TRBD1 (6 bases). Germline V CDR1 and CDR2: SGHNT, YENEEA. Trimming cost V 1 base and J 4 bases, with 8 bases left between them. The length of the CDR3 is 14 residues. CDR3 protein: CASSLAGDGNTIYF. CDR3 nucleotides: TGTGCCAGCAGCTTAGCAGGGGACGGAAACACCATATATTTT.

The table lists this clonotype with a count of one. The chain joins TRBV29-1 to TRBJ2-1, with D possibly TRBD1 on 7 matching bases. Germline assignment: CDR1 SQVTM and CDR2 ANQGSEA. V shed 5 bases and J shed 6 bases, with 23 bases lying between them. The CDR3 is 16 residues long. CDR3 region: CSVLPRTGVGGNEQFF. The DNA for the CDR3 is TGCAGCGTTTTACCTAGAACAGGGGTCGGGGGCAATGAGCAGTTCTTC.

This clonotype was counted only a few times. J is TRBJ2-1 and V is TRBV11-2; TRBD1 or TRBD2 may be the D gene (5 bases each). The V gene lost 0 bases and the J gene lost 16 bases, with 19 bases spanning the gap. The CDR3 spans 14 residues. The germline V gene has CDR1 SGHAT and CDR2 FQNNGV. As DNA, the CDR3 is TGTGCCAGCAGCTTAGAGGCAGGGACGGGCTCTCGATTCTTC. Translating it yields CASSLEAGTGSRFF. The entire variable domain, with the rest obtained from reference TRBV11-2 and TRBJ2-1, is as follows: EAGVAQSPRYKIIEKRQSVAFWCNPISGHATLYWYQQILGQGPKLLIQFQNNGVVDDSQLPKDRFSAERLKGVDSTLKIQPAKLEDSAVYLCASSLEAGTGSRFFGPGTRLTVL.

This rearrangement joins TRBV6-5 to TRBJ1-1; TRBD1 is a possible D gene (5 bases). Germline CDR1 and CDR2: MNHEY and SVGAGI. The V gene lost 2 bases and the J gene lost 3 bases, with 16 bases spanning the gap. This CDR3 spans 16 amino acids. The CDR3 nucleotides read TGTGCCAGCAGTTACAACCTGCGTTGGGGGGACACTGAAGCTTTCTTT. Translated, it gives CASSYNLRWGDTEAFF.

This clonotype was observed a handful of times. The chain carries TRBV27 and TRBJ2-3; 13 nucleotides match TRBD2. This CDR3 contains 16 residues. Trimming removed 8 bases from V and 0 bases from J; junction bases left unmatched: 5. Germline lookup yields CDR1 MNHEY and CDR2 SMNVEV (reference sequence). The CDR3 reads CASGLAGVTSTDTQYF. Written as DNA, the CDR3 is TGTGCCAGCGGACTAGCGGGAGTGACGAGCACAGATACGCAGTATTTT.

This clonotype was seen only a few times. The genes are TRBV29-1 and TRBJ2-7, with a tentative D call TRBD2 (5 bases). CDR1 is SQVTM and CDR2 is ANQGSEA in the germline V gene. CDR3 length: 13 residues. V was shortened by 6 bases and J by 2 bases, with 14 bases between the two germline ends. The CDR3 bases are TGCAGCGTCCCCGGACTTTCTGCCTACGAGCAGTACTTC. Translated: CSVPGLSAYEQYF.

This clonotype was seen at least ten times. The V gene is TRBV20-1, the J gene TRBJ2-1; no firm D call. The CDR3 totals 12 residues. Trimming cost V 1 base and J 5 bases, with 6 bases left between them. CDR1 is DFQATT, CDR2 SNEGSKA, per germline (reference sequence). The CDR3 DNA reads TGCAGTGCTAGAGGCAGGAACAATGAGCAGTTCTTC. It is translated as CSARGRNNEQFF.

A few counts support this clonotype. The chain employs TRBV20-1 and TRBJ2-5; 7 nucleotides line up with TRBD1. Germline values: CDR1 DFQATT, CDR2 SNEGSKA (reference sequence). The CDR3 contains 13 residues. V lost 4 bases, J lost 6 bases, and 8 bases stayed unmatched. The CDR3 region has the DNA TGCAGTGCTACGAGGGACAGAGGGAAGACCCAGTACTTC. This sequence encodes CSATRDRGKTQYF.

The gene calls are TRBV12-3 or TRBV12-4 and TRBJ2-7; TRBD1 matches 7 bases. V was pared by 6 bases and J by 2 bases, with 10 bases of the junction left unmatched. The CDR3 is 15 amino acids. CDR3 sequence: CASSVWDSITYEQYF. CDR3 in DNA: TGTGCCAGCAGCGTTTGGGACAGTATAACCTACGAGCAGTACTTC.

This clonotype was observed a few times. The J gene is TRBJ2-5, the V gene TRBV7-9; 9 bases line up with TRBD1. CDR1 and CDR2 (germline): SEHNR, FQNEAQ (reference sequence). The length of the CDR3 is 15 residues. The ends lost 4 bases at V and 5 bases at J; junction bases unmatched: 8. CDR3 residues: CASSSDRGGWETQYF. The DNA of the CDR3 is TGTGCCAGCAGCTCGGACAGGGGCGGTTGGGAGACCCAGTACTTC.

This clonotype was found many times. The rearrangement joins TRBV20-1 to TRBJ2-7, with 7 bases aligning to TRBD2. This CDR3 has 16 amino acids. Germline V lookup: CDR1 DFQATT, CDR2 SNEGSKA (reference sequence). The ends lost 2 bases at V and 3 bases at J; junction bases unmatched: 13. The CDR3 loop is CSARRRELLFIYEQYF. In DNA, the CDR3 is TGCAGTGCTAGAAGGCGGGAGCTTCTTTTCATCTACGAGCAGTACTTC.

The rearrangement uses TRBV7-9 and TRBJ2-1; 7 bases are a match to TRBD2. J gave up 4 bases and V 8 bases, and 8 bases lay outside the gene matches. CDR1 and CDR2 from the germline V gene are SEHNR and FQNEAQ (reference sequence). The CDR3 spans 14 residues. The chain's CDR3 is CASLSPGRYNEQFF. DNA for the CDR3: TGTGCCAGCCTATCCCCCGGGAGGTACAATGAGCAGTTCTTC.

This clonotype was counted ten times or more. This CDR3 is CAISEGNVGQGFGRTEAFF. Written as DNA, the CDR3 is TGTGCCATCAGTGAAGGCAATGTGGGACAGGGCTTCGGGAGGACTGAAGCTTTCTTT. The chain uses TRBV10-3 and TRBJ1-1, with TRBD1 matching 9 bases. Germline V gene lookup returns CDR1 ENHRY and CDR2 SYGVKD. Trimming at V came to 3 bases and at J to 5 bases, leaving 19 bases not matched to a gene. The length of the CDR3 is 19 residues.

In its sample, this clonotype was seen a few times. The V call is TRBV5-1, the J call TRBJ2-7, with a weak D call TRBD1 (6 bases). CDR3 size: 19 residues. V lost 2 bases, J lost 1 base, and 25 bases lay in between. Germline V gives CDR1 SGHRS, CDR2 YFSETQ. CDR3 DNA: TGCGCCAGCAGCTTTCCACCTCCTGACAGGTCCATCTTTTCCTACGAGCAGTACTTC. Translating gives CASSFPPPDRSIFSYEQYF.

This clonotype was counted only a few times. This chain joins TRBV7-2 and TRBJ2-7, with 10 bases that match TRBD2. The CDR3 has 14 amino acids. CDR1 and CDR2 (germline): SGHTA, FQGNSA. V lost 5 bases to trimming and J lost 6 bases; unmatched junction nucleotides: 7. The CDR3 here is CASSPPGTSVEQYF. As DNA, the CDR3 is TGTGCCAGCAGCCCCCCCGGGACTAGCGTCGAGCAGTACTTC.

The chain employs TRBV12-3 or TRBV12-4 and TRBJ2-7; 7 bases are a match to TRBD2. This CDR3 contains 14 residues. Unmatched junction bases numbered 6, after V lost 5 bases and J lost 2 bases. Here the CDR3 reads CASSPWGGAYEQYF. In DNA form, the CDR3 reads TGTGCCAGCAGTCCGTGGGGGGGGGCCTACGAGCAGTACTTC.

This chain links TRBV24-1 with TRBJ2-5; TRBD1 aligns across 9 bases. This CDR3 comprises 15 residues. Germline CDR1 reads KGHDR; CDR2 reads SFDVKD. Losses at the gene ends were 4 bases for V and 5 bases for J; bases not matched to a gene: 7. The CDR3 DNA reads as TGTGCCACCAGTGACTCGGACAGGGGCGGCGAGACCCAGTACTTC. Protein product: CATSDSDRGGETQYF.

This chain connects TRBV12-3 or TRBV12-4 to TRBJ1-1; D ambiguous. Trimming took off 2 bases at V and 4 bases at J, with 11 bases between the two ends. This CDR3 is 14 amino acids long. The CDR3 sequence is CASSLTPEGTEAFF. The CDR3 DNA reads as TGTGCCAGCAGTTTAACGCCGGAGGGCACTGAAGCTTTCTTT.

This chain links TRBV19 with TRBJ2-3; perhaps TRBD2 as D (6 bases). Germline V gene lookup returns CDR1 LNHDA and CDR2 SQIVND (reference sequence). This CDR3 contains 15 residues. Trimming removed 0 bases from V and 5 bases from J, with 12 bases in between. This CDR3 reads CASSIDGGSGDTQYF. For the CDR3, the DNA is TGTGCCAGTAGTATAGATGGAGGGAGCGGAGATACGCAGTATTTT. Based on the CDR3 plus reference TRBV19 and TRBJ2-3, the full variable domain is DGGITQSPKYLFRKEGQNVTLSCEQNLNHDAMYWYRQDPGQGLRLIYYSQIVNDFQKGDIAEGYSVSREKKESFPLTVTSAQKNPTAFYLCASSIDGGSGDTQYFGPGTRLTVL.

This chain joins TRBV20-1 and TRBJ2-7, with a weak D call TRBD1 (6 bases). This CDR3 region has 14 residues. V shed 6 bases and J shed 12 bases, with 27 bases lying between them. Germline CDR1 DFQATT, CDR2 SNEGSKA (reference sequence). The CDR3 region has the DNA TGCAGTGCGTCGACAGGCAGTTCTTCCCCTATGGCGTACTTC. This gives the protein CSASTGSSSPMAYF.

This sequence joins TRBV9 and TRBJ2-7; 7 bases fit TRBD1. The germline V gene encodes CDR1 SGDLS and CDR2 YYNGEE. V was pared by 8 bases and J by 2 bases, with 16 bases of the junction left unmatched. This CDR3 has 16 residues. Here the CDR3 reads CASSGQLFSLPYEQYF. In nucleotides, the CDR3 is TGTGCCAGTTCGGGACAGCTCTTCTCCCTTCCCTACGAGCAGTACTTC. The whole variable domain, filled in from reference TRBV9 and TRBJ2-7, reads DSGVTQTPKHLITATGQRVTLRCSPRSGDLSVYWYQQSLDQGLQFLIQYYNGEERAKGNILERFSAQQFPDLHSELNLSSLELGDSALYFCASSGQLFSLPYEQYFGPGTRLTVT.

This clonotype has only one observation. The gene calls are TRBV5-1 and TRBJ2-1; a possible D gene is TRBD1 (5 bases). Trimming took 0 bases from V and 8 from J, leaving 9 bases between them. CDR1 and CDR2 from the germline V gene are SGHRS and YFSETQ. The CDR3 loop spans 13 amino acids. The CDR3 loop reads CASSLEGWDEQFF. The CDR3 DNA reads TGCGCCAGCAGCTTGGAGGGGTGGGATGAGCAGTTCTTC. Looking up the rest from reference TRBV5-1 and TRBJ2-1 gives the full variable domain: KAGVTQTPRYLIKTRGQQVTLSCSPISGHRSVSWYQQTPGQGLQFLFEYFSETQRNKGNFPGRFSGRQFSNSRSEMNVSTLELGDSALYLCASSLEGWDEQFFGPGTRLTVL.

The chain's CDR3 is CASSQGGSSGNEQYF. CDR3 sequence (DNA): TGTGCCAGCAGCCAAGGAGGGAGTAGCGGGAACGAGCAGTACTTC. The gene calls are TRBV3-1 and TRBJ2-7, with 8 bases identical to TRBD2. With V trimmed by 1 base and J by 5 bases, 7 bases remained unmatched. CDR1 is LGHDT, CDR2 YNNKEL, per germline (reference sequence). This CDR3 is 15 amino acids long.

The gene calls are TRBV24-1 and TRBJ2-2; possibly TRBD1 for D (10 bases). CDR3 length: 24 residues. The V and J ends lost 5 bases and 4 bases respectively, with 40 bases between them. The germline gives CDR1 KGHDR, CDR2 SFDVKD. For the CDR3, the DNA is TGTGCCACCAGTGCCAGACAGGGGGCGGCCCCGGCTTACGCGGGAGGGATTCTCACCGGGGAGCTGTTTTTT. Translating gives CATSARQGAAPAYAGGILTGELFF.

This clonotype was recorded many times. The CDR3 sequence: CATSGTGSYEQYF. CDR3 sequence (DNA): TGTGCCACCTCGGGGACAGGGTCCTACGAGCAGTACTTC. The chain couples TRBV12-3 or TRBV12-4 to TRBJ2-7; 9 bases match TRBD1. V shed 10 bases, J shed 1 base, and the junction held 5 bases outside the gene matches. The length of the CDR3 is 13 residues.

This clonotype has just a few counts. CDR3 bases: TGTGCCACCAGTGATTTCTCCGGTACTAGCACAGATACGCAGTATTTT. Residues: CATSDFSGTSTDTQYF. V and J are TRBV24-1 and TRBJ2-3; D gene ambiguous. The CDR3 has 16 residues. With 1 base removed from V and 0 bases from J, the gap between germline ends came to 10 bases. The V gene's germline CDR1 is KGHDR and CDR2 SFDVKD.